The 20 T cell receptor beta chains below all came from one sample that was sequenced in a study of identical twins (dated by TCRdb to the mid-2010s). Libraries were made using 5' RACE. For sequencing, an Illumina HiSeq 2000 was employed. TCRdb trimmed public reads at Q25 via fastp, called clones via MiXCR and kept in-frame beta chains. Each CDR3 protein appears once, grouped with its most common genes and DNA. This sample is represented by 200,000 to 300,000 distinct CDR3 sequences; 7.5% of them were singletons. The ten largest clones capture around 5% of the sample. These data also featured in a second study, about yellow fever vaccine responses in identical twins.

The sample comprised CD8+ T cells sorted from blood. Every receptor here comes from a woman younger than 35 in good health.

This clonotype has ten or more counts. The chain employs TRBV2 and TRBJ2-1; D possibly corresponds to TRBD1 (6 bases). CDR3 length: 14 amino acids. Germline lookup yields CDR1 SNHLY and CDR2 FYNNEI. Trimming took off 4 bases at V and 7 bases at J, with 14 bases between the two ends. In DNA, the CDR3 is TGTGCCAGCAGTGGTGCAGGGGAACCGAATGAGCAGTTCTTC. It encodes CASSGAGEPNEQFF.

Only a few counts were recorded for this clonotype. The genes are TRBV29-1 and TRBJ1-1; TRBD1 is a possible D gene (6 bases). The ends were cut back, 6 bases at V and 3 bases at J, with 17 bases in the middle. The CDR3 spans 14 residues. Germline V gives CDR1 SQVTM, CDR2 ANQGSEA. This CDR3 reads CSVSTGNKDTEAFF. CDR3 in DNA: TGCAGCGTCTCAACAGGGAACAAGGACACTGAAGCTTTCTTT.

This clonotype was counted between two and nine times. The genes are TRBV5-1 and TRBJ1-2, with TRBD1 matching over 9 bases. Losses at the gene ends were 5 bases for V and 2 bases for J; bases not matched to a gene: 7. The germline V gene encodes CDR1 SGHRS and CDR2 YFSETQ. The length of the CDR3 is 15 residues. CDR3 in DNA: TGCGCCAGCAGTTTGCCTGGGACAGGGAACTATGGCTACACCTTC. Amino acid sequence: CASSLPGTGNYGYTF.

The chain is built from TRBV20-1 and TRBJ2-1, with 14 bases aligning to TRBD2. The J segment lost 2 bases and the V segment lost 3 bases, leaving 6 bases of the junction unmatched. CDR3 length equals 17 residues. Germline lookup yields CDR1 DFQATT and CDR2 SNEGSKA (reference sequence). CDR3 region: CSARERLAGGPYNEQFF. CDR3 bases: TGCAGTGCTAGGGAAAGACTAGCGGGGGGGCCCTACAATGAGCAGTTCTTC.

This sequence joins TRBV28 and TRBJ2-1; D is uncertain. The germline V and J ends were trimmed by 6 bases and 2 bases, with 17 bases remaining between them. CDR1 and CDR2 from the germline V gene are MDHEN and SYDVKM. CDR3 size: 16 residues. The CDR3 DNA reads TGTGCCAGCAGATTCATCCGACAAGGTGCCTACAATGAGCAGTTCTTC. Protein product: CASRFIRQGAYNEQFF.

A few counts support this clonotype. The rearrangement links TRBV5-6 to TRBJ2-7; unclear D gene. The CDR3 is 12 residues long. V was shortened by 2 bases and J by 4 bases, with 7 bases between the two germline ends. Germline loops: CDR1 SGHDT, CDR2 YYEEEE. CDR3 protein: CASSFGQYEQYF. The CDR3 nucleotides are TGTGCCAGCAGCTTCGGCCAGTACGAGCAGTACTTC.

This clonotype appeared a few times. This rearrangement joins TRBV7-8 to TRBJ2-5; maybe TRBD2 (6 bases). V lost 3 bases to trimming and J lost 5 bases, with 13 bases between them. The germline V gene has CDR1 SGHVS and CDR2 FQNEAQ. The length of the CDR3 is 14 residues. The CDR3 is CASSFIGRSETQYF. The CDR3 DNA reads as TGTGCCAGCAGCTTTATTGGGAGGTCGGAGACCCAGTACTTC.

This chain connects TRBV29-1 to TRBJ2-7; possibly TRBD1 for D (6 bases). V was pared by 4 bases and J by 3 bases, with 13 bases between. The CDR3 sequence is 13 residues long. Germline CDR1 and CDR2: SQVTM and ANQGSEA. The CDR3 DNA sequence: TGCAGCGTTGCTTTAACAGGGATCTACGAGCAGTACTTC. Protein: CSVALTGIYEQYF.

CDR3 loop: CASSMYRGDTQYF. CDR3 DNA: TGTGCCAGCAGCATGTACCGGGGGGATACGCAGTATTTT. The chain has TRBV28 and TRBJ2-3, with a weak D call TRBD2 (6 bases). The germline gives CDR1 MDHEN, CDR2 SYDVKM. CDR3 size: 13 residues. The V end was cut by 6 bases, the J end by 6 bases, with 13 bases between.

The chain recombines TRBV3-1 with TRBJ2-2; perhaps TRBD1 as D (5 bases). Germline assignment: CDR1 LGHDT and CDR2 YNNKEL (reference sequence). The CDR3 totals 19 residues. The V and J ends lost 0 bases and 7 bases respectively, with 24 bases between them. CDR3 in DNA: TGTGCCAGCAGCCAAGATTGGGGTGGGGCGACGAGGAGACTCGGGGAGCTGTTTTTT. It yields the protein CASSQDWGGATRRLGELFF.

The chain carries TRBV12-3 or TRBV12-4 and TRBJ1-5, with no clear D. The length of the CDR3 is 14 residues. V lost 6 bases, J lost 5 bases, and 14 bases lay in between. This CDR3 is CASRTAGGYQPQHF. CDR3 in DNA: TGTGCCAGCAGGACTGCCGGAGGGTATCAGCCCCAGCATTTT.

This clonotype was detected only a few times. CDR3 DNA sequence: TGTGCCAGCAGCACAGACAGGAGAAGCGGCCAATTGGCCTACGAGCAGTACTTC. Protein sequence: CASSTDRRSGQLAYEQYF. The chain is built from TRBV11-1 and TRBJ2-7; D is possibly TRBD1 (6 bases). Germline V gives CDR1 SGHAT, CDR2 FQDESV (reference sequence). This CDR3 has 18 residues. Trimming stripped 5 bases from V and 2 bases from J, with 25 bases between.

At least ten counts were recorded for this clonotype. The chain recombines TRBV20-1 with TRBJ2-3; D remains ambiguous. Trimming removed 3 bases from V and 1 base from J, with 14 bases in between. CDR1 and CDR2 (germline): DFQATT, SNEGSKA (reference sequence). This CDR3 has 15 amino acids. The CDR3 bases are TGCAGTGCTAGCGAGGCCCCATCTCGCACAGATACGCAGTATTTT. Translation gives CSASEAPSRTDTQYF.

The chain is built from TRBV28 and TRBJ1-6; no clear D gene. V shed 3 bases and J shed 9 bases, with 9 bases lying between them. The CDR3 sequence is 13 residues long. The V gene's germline CDR1 is MDHEN and CDR2 SYDVKM. The chain's CDR3 is CASSFSLGSPLHF. The CDR3 DNA reads as TGTGCCAGCAGTTTTTCATTGGGTTCACCCCTCCACTTT.

The table lists this clonotype with a few counts. The V gene is TRBV11-3, the J gene TRBJ2-1, with a possible D match to TRBD1 (6 bases). Trimming took off 5 bases at V and 0 bases at J, with 14 bases between the two ends. This CDR3 region has 16 residues. Per the germline V gene, CDR1 is SGHNT and CDR2 is YENEEA. Written as DNA, the CDR3 is TGTGCCAGCAGCCGATACAGGGAGAGCTCCTACAATGAGCAGTTCTTC. Protein product: CASSRYRESSYNEQFF.

This clonotype was observed a few times. The CDR3: CATSALSALGGISYNEQFF. CDR3 bases: TGTGCCACCAGTGCCCTTTCGGCCCTCGGGGGTATCTCCTACAATGAGCAGTTCTTC. This chain uses TRBV24-1 with TRBJ2-1; a weak D match, TRBD2 (6 bases). The length of the CDR3 is 19 residues. Trimming took off 5 bases at V and 0 bases at J, with 22 bases between the two ends. Germline V gives CDR1 KGHDR, CDR2 SFDVKD.

Turning to this clonotype: In this CDR3 the conserved last residue, phenylalanine or tryptophan, is missing, so a read error is likely. This chain joins TRBV5-1 and TRBJ2-1, with TRBD2 identical over 7 bases. The CDR3 runs 12 residues. CDR1 SGHRS and CDR2 YFSETQ come from the germline V gene. Unmatched junction bases numbered 3, after V lost 5 bases and J lost 7 bases. CDR3 sequence: CASSWRGNEQFI. DNA of the CDR3: TGCGCCAGCAGTTGGCGGGGGAATGAGCAGTTCATC.

This clonotype was recorded many times. The chain couples TRBV28 to TRBJ2-3; D remains ambiguous. Trimming stripped 5 bases from V and 7 bases from J, with 10 bases between. The CDR3 consists of 12 residues. Per the germline V gene, CDR1 is MDHEN and CDR2 is SYDVKM. CDR3 amino acids: CASSPSIHTQYF. DNA of the CDR3: TGTGCCAGCAGTCCCTCGATTCATACGCAGTATTTT. The entire variable domain, with the rest obtained from reference TRBV28 and TRBJ2-3, is as follows: DVKVTQSSRYLVKRTGEKVFLECVQDMDHENMFWYRQDPGLGLRLIYFSYDVKMKEKGDIPEGYSVSREKKERFSLILESASTNQTSMYLCASSPSIHTQYFGPGTRLTVL.

This clonotype was detected only a few times. V is TRBV27 and J is TRBJ1-1; 9 bases are a match to TRBD1. The CDR3 has 13 residues. Germline CDR1 and CDR2: MNHEY and SMNVEV (reference sequence). The V and J ends lost 6 bases and 3 bases, in that order; junction bases with no gene match: 2. CDR3 nucleotides: TGTGCCAGCAGCCGACAGGGGGACACTGAAGCTTTCTTT. As protein: CASSRQGDTEAFF.

This clonotype has ten or more counts. The chain has TRBV6-5 and TRBJ2-3; 13 bases match TRBD2. The germline V gene has CDR1 MNHEY and CDR2 SVGAGI. J was trimmed by 4 bases and V by 1 base; bases with no gene match: 2. The CDR3 length is 16 residues. The CDR3 nucleotides read TGTGCCAGCAGTTACTGGGGGACTAGCGGGGCAGATACGCAGTATTTT. This translates into CASSYWGTSGADTQYF.